Following are 24 T cell receptor beta chains from one sample sequenced in a study of radiotherapy plus CTLA-4 blockade in lung cancer. Repertoires were generated with immunoSEQ multiplex PCR, while TCRdb's copy carries only in-frame clones and drops some. This sample has 40,000 to 50,000 clones; about 77% occur once, and the top ten carry 9.8%. Sequences were derived from peripheral blood, sampled from a patient treated with radiotherapy plus ipilimumab. The receptors come from a human donor with non-small cell lung cancer who had stable disease on radiotherapy plus ipilimumab.

This chain links TRBV18 with TRBJ2-3; possible D gene TRBD2, 5 bases. This CDR3 contains 16 residues. Per the germline V gene, CDR1 is KGHSH and CDR2 is LQKENI. V was clipped by 3 bases and J by 2 bases, with 15 bases between them. Here the CDR3 DNA reads TGTGCCAGCTCACCCCGTCTTGAGCGGACCACAGATACGCAGTATTTT. Protein: CASSPRLERTTDTQYF.

This chain links TRBV7-9 with TRBJ2-2; 8 nucleotides line up with TRBD1. V was clipped by 7 bases and J by 4 bases; unmatched bases: 8. The germline gives CDR1 SEHNR, CDR2 FQNEAQ (reference sequence). This CDR3 comprises 15 residues. DNA of the CDR3: TGTGCCAGCAACCCCGGACAGGGAAGCACCGGGGAGCTGTTTTTT. Translating it yields CASNPGQGSTGELFF.

The chain has TRBV19 and TRBJ2-2; D not certain. There are 19 residues in the CDR3. V was clipped by 5 bases and J by 3 bases, with 25 bases between them. CDR1 and CDR2 (germline): LNHDA, SQIVND (reference sequence). The CDR3 reads CASSWVRRNNAWDTGELFF. CDR3 nucleotide sequence: TGTGCCAGTAGTTGGGTCAGGCGAAATAACGCTTGGGACACCGGGGAGCTGTTTTTT.

This chain joins TRBV4-1 and TRBJ1-3; D perhaps matches TRBD1 (5 bases). The CDR3 has 18 amino acids. Germline V lookup: CDR1 MGHRA, CDR2 YSYEKL. The V end was cut by 1 base, the J end by 0 bases, with 16 bases between. CDR3 in amino acids: CASSQVSLRQFSGNTIYF. As DNA, the CDR3 is TGCGCCAGCAGCCAAGTTTCTTTGCGACAGTTCTCTGGAAACACCATATATTTT.

The V call is TRBV5-1, the J call TRBJ1-1, with 11 bases matching TRBD1. The CDR3 is made up of 16 amino acids. Trimming cost V 1 base and J 0 bases; bases outside gene matches: 2. CDR1 SGHRS and CDR2 YFSETQ come from the germline V gene. In DNA form, the CDR3 reads TGCGCCAGCAGCTTGAGGACAGGGGGCATGAACACTGAAGCTTTCTTT. It yields the protein CASSLRTGGMNTEAFF.

A few counts support this clone. This sequence joins TRBV5-1 and TRBJ2-3; 7 bases match TRBD1. Losses at the gene ends were 4 bases for V and 3 bases for J; bases not matched to a gene: 11. Per the germline V gene, CDR1 is SGHRS and CDR2 is YFSETQ. The CDR3 has 16 residues. The CDR3 DNA reads as TGCGCCAGCAGCATAAACGACAGGGCTCCGACAGATACGCAGTATTTT. This codes for CASSINDRAPTDTQYF.

V usage is TRBV2 and J usage is TRBJ1-1; TRBD1 aligns across 7 bases. The germline CDR1 and CDR2 sequences are SNHLY and FYNNEI. CDR3 length: 14 amino acids. J lost 2 bases, V lost 6 bases, and 6 bases had no gene match. The CDR3 region is CASREGTANTEAFF. CDR3 DNA: TGTGCCAGCAGGGAGGGGACAGCCAACACTGAAGCTTTCTTT. Full variable domain (rest looked up from reference TRBV2 and TRBJ1-1): EPEVTQTPSHQVTQMGQEVILRCVPISNHLYFYWYRQILGQKVEFLVSFYNNEISEKSEIFDDQFSVERPDGSNFTLKIRSTKLEDSAMYFCASREGTANTEAFFGQGTRLTVV.

The chain uses TRBV4-2 and TRBJ1-1; 8 bases fit TRBD1. The V segment lost 1 base and the J segment 1 base; nucleotides outside the gene matches: 8. Germline CDR1 reads LGHNA; CDR2 reads YNFKEQ. The CDR3 sequence is 17 residues long. The chain's CDR3 is CASSQGQGTTGNTEAFF. The CDR3 coding sequence is TGTGCCAGCAGCCAAGGACAGGGGACGACCGGGAACACTGAAGCTTTCTTT.

The CDR3 is CASSTGLSGYTF. The CDR3 coding sequence is TGTGCCAGCAGCACAGGGCTGAGTGGCTACACCTTC. This chain links TRBV7-8 with TRBJ1-2, with D tentatively TRBD1 (6 bases). The germline V gene encodes CDR1 SGHVS and CDR2 FQNEAQ. This CDR3 is built from 12 residues. V dropped 5 bases and J dropped 7 bases, with 11 bases sitting between them.

In this sample, this clone turned up a few times. The chain has TRBV30 and TRBJ1-1; 10 nucleotides agree with TRBD1. The V segment lost 3 bases and the J segment 10 bases; nucleotides outside the gene matches: 14. This CDR3 is 15 amino acids long. In germline, CDR1 is GTSNPN, CDR2 SVGIG (reference sequence). CDR3: CAWRPFDRGPERAFF. The CDR3 DNA follows: TGTGCCTGGAGGCCCTTCGACAGGGGGCCTGAGAGAGCTTTCTTT.

The gene calls are TRBV19 and TRBJ1-2, with 8 nucleotides matching TRBD1. The CDR3 runs to 15 residues. Germline-derived CDR1 and CDR2 are LNHDA and SQIVND (reference sequence). V lost 4 bases and J lost 6; bases outside the gene matches: 10. CDR3 DNA: TGTGCCAGTAGTACTTTGGACAGGGAAGGGGATGGCTACACCTTC. Translating it yields CASSTLDREGDGYTF.

The chain employs TRBV5-1 and TRBJ2-3; possibly TRBD2 for D (6 bases). Trimming left V 4 bases short and J 0 bases short, with 15 bases between. The CDR3 contains 16 residues. Germline-derived CDR1 and CDR2 are SGHRS and YFSETQ. In DNA, the CDR3 is TGCGCCAGCAGCAGGACTAATCCCTCTAGCACAGATACGCAGTATTTT. The encoded protein is CASSRTNPSSTDTQYF.

This chain connects TRBV6-5 to TRBJ2-7, with D maybe TRBD1 (5 bases). The CDR3 is made up of 13 amino acids. V lost 5 bases and J lost 6, with 14 bases in between. Germline V gene data show CDR1 as MNHEY and CDR2 as SVGAGI. The CDR3 bases are TGTGCCAGCAGTCCCACCGGACATCGCGAGCAGTACTTC. This gives the protein CASSPTGHREQYF.

The J gene is TRBJ2-5, the V gene TRBV5-1, with 10 bases aligning to TRBD2. The CDR3 spans 16 residues. Germline CDR1 is SGHRS and CDR2 is YFSETQ. V lost 1 base and J lost 5; bases outside the gene matches: 8. The CDR3 spells CASSLQSGGAEETQYF. CDR3 sequence (DNA): TGCGCCAGCAGCTTGCAAAGCGGGGGGGCTGAGGAGACCCAGTACTTC.

This chain uses TRBV2 with TRBJ1-2; no firm D call. The CDR3 covers 15 residues. The V end was cut by 4 bases, the J end by 5 bases, with 17 bases between. CDR1 SNHLY and CDR2 FYNNEI come from the germline V gene. CDR3 sequence reads: CASSVWPQSSYGYTF. Written as DNA, the CDR3 is TGTGCCAGCAGTGTCTGGCCCCAATCTAGTTATGGCTACACCTTC.

V and J are TRBV7-7 and TRBJ2-3; 15 bases map to TRBD2. V lost 3 bases and J lost 5; bases outside the gene matches: 3. Germline-derived CDR1 and CDR2 are SSHAT and FNYEAQ (reference sequence). This CDR3 spans 16 amino acids. The CDR3 bases are TGTGCCAGCAGCTTGGGACTAGCGGGGGGAGTAGATACGCAGTATTTT. Its protein product is CASSLGLAGGVDTQYF.

The rearrangement uses TRBV11-2 and TRBJ1-2; D remains unclear. The CDR3 consists of 14 residues. V was trimmed by 0 bases and J by 5 bases, leaving 10 bases between them. Germline V gene data show CDR1 as SGHAT and CDR2 as FQNNGV. Here the CDR3 reads CASSLDWAAYGYTF. CDR3 sequence (DNA): TGTGCCAGCAGCTTAGATTGGGCAGCTTATGGCTACACCTTC.

The rearrangement joins TRBV7-2 to TRBJ1-1; 9 positions match TRBD1. The CDR3 extends over 13 amino acids. J lost 6 bases, V lost 8 bases, and 7 bases had no gene match. Germline V gene sequence: CDR1 SGHTA, CDR2 FQGNSA. CDR3 nucleotide sequence: TGTGCCAGCTCACTCTGGACAGGGGCTGAAGCTTTCTTT. It encodes CASSLWTGAEAFF.

This clone was detected a few times. J is TRBJ1-5 and V is TRBV5-6, with D tentatively TRBD1 (6 bases). CDR1 and CDR2 (germline): SGHDT, YYEEEE. The CDR3 loop spans 16 amino acids. Between the trimmed V and J ends, which lost 4 bases and 6 bases, there was a span of 20 bases. CDR3 protein: CASSALGGASGQPQHF. The CDR3 DNA is TGTGCCAGCAGCGCACTGGGGGGGGCCTCAGGTCAGCCCCAGCATTTT.

The J gene is TRBJ1-5, the V gene TRBV10-2; D is perhaps TRBD1 (6 bases). The CDR3 totals 15 residues. The V end lost 3 bases, the J end lost 4 bases, and 13 bases lay between the germline ends. CDR1 is WSHSY and CDR2 is SAAADI in the germline V gene. As DNA, the CDR3 is TGCGCCAGCAGTGATGCGGGGGCGGGGAATCAGCCCCAGCATTTT. The encoded protein is CASSDAGAGNQPQHF.

The chain combines TRBV30 with TRBJ2-7, with 9 bases lining up with TRBD1. J gave up 7 bases and V 3 bases, and 13 bases lay outside the gene matches. CDR3 length: 15 amino acids. Germline CDR1 reads GTSNPN; CDR2 reads SVGIG (reference sequence). The CDR3 sequence: CAWSVSRDRVGEQYF. DNA of the CDR3: TGTGCCTGGAGCGTATCCCGGGACAGGGTCGGTGAGCAGTACTTC.

A remark on this clone: The sample holds other DNA sequences that translate to the same CDR3. The chain joins TRBV7-9 to TRBJ1-1, with 10 bases that match TRBD1. The CDR3 length is 15 residues. V dropped 6 bases and J dropped 1; count of bases not matched to a gene: 5. CDR1 and CDR2 (germline): SEHNR, FQNEAQ (reference sequence). This CDR3 is CASSSRDRGNTEAFF. DNA for the CDR3: TGTGCCAGCAGTTCTCGGGACAGGGGGAACACTGAAGCTTTCTTT.

The chain employs TRBV5-6 and TRBJ1-2, with 10 bases lining up with TRBD1. Germline loops: CDR1 SGHDT, CDR2 YYEEEE. This CDR3 has 16 residues. The V gene end was trimmed by 2 bases and the J gene end by 4 bases; junction bases not matched to a gene: 8. CDR3 DNA sequence: TGTGCCAGCAGCTTTCGGACAGGGGGGTCTGGCTATGGCTACACCTTC. As protein: CASSFRTGGSGYGYTF.

The chain is built from TRBV7-7 and TRBJ2-5, with a possible D match to TRBD1 (5 bases). CDR1 is SSHAT and CDR2 is FNYEAQ in the germline V gene (reference sequence). V lost 2 bases and J lost 1, with 11 bases in between. CDR3 size: 15 residues. The CDR3 reads CASSLNAGSQETQYF. CDR3 sequence (DNA): TGTGCCAGCAGCTTAAACGCAGGGTCCCAAGAGACCCAGTACTTC.